The 19 T cell receptor beta chains below come from one sample, sequenced in a study of T cell repertoires in cytomegalovirus infection. Their antigen targets remain unknown. MiXCR, applied by TCRdb to the reads, yields one record per CDR3 protein. The top ten clones hold 20% of a sample with approximately 340,000 distinct CDR3 sequences, just under 30% of them seen once. The specimen comprised cultured PBMCs, sampled from culture after CMV antigen stimulation. These receptors came from a human donor in good health (CMV status not recorded). Some clones in this sample may be carry-over from other donors' samples.

This clonotype occurred a few times. The V gene is TRBV24-1, the J gene TRBJ2-2; TRBD1 matches 9 bases. J gave up 3 bases and V 7 bases, and 5 bases lay outside the gene matches. The CDR3 is 15 amino acids. Germline V gene data show CDR1 as KGHDR and CDR2 as SFDVKD. For the CDR3, the DNA is TGTGCCACCAGCCCCCGGGACAGGGACACCGGGGAGCTGTTTTTT. It codes for CATSPRDRDTGELFF.

This clonotype appeared a few times. This chain connects TRBV20-1 to TRBJ2-7, with 8 bases matching TRBD1. The CDR3 length is 14 residues. Germline values: CDR1 DFQATT, CDR2 SNEGSKA (reference sequence). The V segment lost 6 bases and the J segment 5 bases; nucleotides outside the gene matches: 12. Here the CDR3 reads CSAGRQGRADEQYF. The DNA for the CDR3 is TGCAGTGCCGGTCGACAGGGGCGCGCCGACGAGCAGTACTTC.

This clonotype showed up just a few times. This chain uses TRBV11-1 with TRBJ1-5, with a tentative D call TRBD1 (6 bases). The CDR3 loop spans 16 amino acids. V was clipped by 0 bases and J by 6 bases, with 15 bases between them. The V gene's germline CDR1 is SGHAT and CDR2 FQDESV (reference sequence). CDR3 loop: CASSLAGATSFQPQHF. Written as DNA, the CDR3 is TGTGCCAGCAGCTTAGCGGGGGCCACTTCTTTTCAGCCCCAGCATTTT.

V gene TRBV7-3 combines with J gene TRBJ2-1, with 14 bases identical to TRBD2. CDR3 size: 21 residues. CDR1 is SGHTA, CDR2 FQGTGA, per germline. The junction had 14 bases not matched to a gene; V was cut back by 4 bases and J by 0 bases. CDR3 nucleotides: TGTGCCAGCAGCTACACCACCGGGACTAGCGGGGGACCGAGCTCCTACAATGAGCAGTTCTTC. Amino acids: CASSYTTGTSGGPSSYNEQFF. Looking up the rest from reference TRBV7-3 and TRBJ2-1 gives the full variable domain: GAGVSQTPSNKVTEKGKYVELRCDPISGHTALYWYRQSLGQGPEFLIYFQGTGAADDSGLPNDRFFAVRPEGSVSTLKIQRTERGDSAVYLCASSYTTGTSGGPSSYNEQFFGPGTRLTVL.

This clonotype occurred a few times. The CDR3 loop is CASSRAGLSEKLFF. In DNA, the CDR3 is TGTGCCAGCAGCCGGGCGGGTTTGAGTGAAAAACTGTTTTTT. The chain employs TRBV3-1 and TRBJ1-4, with unresolved D. This CDR3 is 14 amino acids long. CDR1 and CDR2 (germline): LGHDT, YNNKEL (reference sequence). With 4 bases removed from V and 7 bases from J, the gap between germline ends came to 13 bases.

This clonotype has only a few counts. The chain uses TRBV7-2 and TRBJ2-3; 7 bases agree with TRBD1. The CDR3 has 13 residues. CDR1 and CDR2 (germline): SGHTA, FQGNSA. V was clipped by 5 bases and J by 7 bases; unmatched bases: 6. The CDR3 DNA sequence: TGTGCCAGCAGCCCCAGGGACAGCTATACGCAGTATTTT. It encodes CASSPRDSYTQYF. Full variable domain (missing parts from reference TRBV7-2 and TRBJ2-3): GAGVSQSPSNKVTEKGKDVELRCDPISGHTALYWYRQSLGQGLEFLIYFQGNSAPDKSGLPSDRFSAERTGGSVSTLTIQRTQQEDSAVYLCASSPRDSYTQYFGPGTRLTVL.

V usage is TRBV2 and J usage is TRBJ1-5, with a weak D call TRBD1 (5 bases). This CDR3 contains 14 residues. Germline V gene lookup returns CDR1 SNHLY and CDR2 FYNNEI. V was pared by 2 bases and J by 5 bases, with 10 bases between. CDR3 region: CASSEQGLHQPQHF. The CDR3 nucleotides are TGTGCCAGCAGTGAACAGGGATTACATCAGCCCCAGCATTTT.

The rearrangement joins TRBV7-9 to TRBJ2-7; D tentatively reads TRBD1 or TRBD2 (5 bases each). Germline CDR1 reads SEHNR; CDR2 reads FQNEAQ (reference sequence). The CDR3 consists of 15 residues. V was shortened by 5 bases and J by 3 bases, with 17 bases between the two germline ends. In DNA, the CDR3 is TGTGCCAGCAGCGCGTACTCCGGGACCCTCTACGAGCAGTACTTC. The encoded protein is CASSAYSGTLYEQYF.

The chain joins TRBV5-4 to TRBJ2-7, with 7 positions matching TRBD2. The CDR3 sequence is 15 residues long. From germline, CDR1 is SGHNT and CDR2 YYREEE (reference sequence). V gave up 4 bases and J gave up 1 base; unmatched junction bases: 8. Here the CDR3 DNA reads TGTGCCAGCAGCGTCCCCACTAGCGCGTCCTACGAGCAGTACTTC. As protein: CASSVPTSASYEQYF. The complete variable domain, with remaining parts taken from reference TRBV5-4 and TRBJ2-7, reads ETGVTQSPTHLIKTRGQQVTLRCSSQSGHNTVSWYQQALGQGPQFIFQYYREEENGRGNFPPRFSGLQFPNYSSELNVNALELDDSALYLCASSVPTSASYEQYFGPGTRLTVT.

This clonotype was recorded at least ten times. The J gene is TRBJ2-7, the V gene TRBV7-2; tentatively, D is TRBD1 (7 bases). Looked up from germline, CDR1 is SGHTA and CDR2 is FQGNSA. Trimming shortened V by 2 bases and J by 3 bases, and 14 bases separated the two germline ends. The CDR3 is 15 amino acids. CDR3 region: CASSLYKQGGYEQYF. CDR3 coding DNA: TGTGCCAGCAGCTTATATAAGCAGGGGGGCTACGAGCAGTACTTC.

This chain uses TRBV20-1 with TRBJ1-1, with D unresolved. This CDR3 has 13 amino acids. The V and J ends lost 6 bases and 1 base respectively, with 12 bases between them. Germline lookup yields CDR1 DFQATT and CDR2 SNEGSKA (reference sequence). CDR3 sequence: CSAADKANTEAFF. In DNA form, the CDR3 reads TGCAGTGCCGCTGACAAAGCGAACACTGAAGCTTTCTTT.

V usage is TRBV12-3 or TRBV12-4 and J usage is TRBJ1-1; no clear D. CDR3 length: 13 residues. V was pared by 5 bases and J by 1 base, with 8 bases between. This CDR3 is CASSTAKNTEAFF. The CDR3 region has the DNA TGTGCCAGCAGTACTGCGAAGAACACTGAAGCTTTCTTT.

Only a few counts were recorded for this clonotype. The chain joins TRBV27 to TRBJ2-1; D unclear. The V gene's germline CDR1 is MNHEY and CDR2 SMNVEV (reference sequence). V shed 0 bases and J shed 7 bases, with 10 bases lying between them. The CDR3 is 14 amino acids. The CDR3 sequence: CASSLSQEWNEQFF. The CDR3 DNA follows: TGTGCCAGCAGTTTATCCCAGGAGTGGAATGAGCAGTTCTTC.

This clonotype has more than one count but fewer than ten. The gene calls are TRBV6-1 and TRBJ2-1; 8 positions match TRBD2. Germline-derived CDR1 and CDR2 are MNHNS and SASEGT. After removal of 1 base from V and 3 bases from J, the junction contained 2 bases not matched to a gene. The CDR3 consists of 15 residues. The CDR3 nucleotides read TGTGCCAGCAGTGAAGGGAGCGGGGGCTACAATGAGCAGTTCTTC. This gives the protein CASSEGSGGYNEQFF.

This clonotype occurred a few times. The gene calls are TRBV7-9 and TRBJ1-3; D possibly corresponds to TRBD1 (6 bases). The CDR3 contains 16 residues. The V gene's germline CDR1 is SEHNR and CDR2 FQNEAQ (reference sequence). V lost 5 bases to trimming and J lost 0 bases, with 14 bases between them. The CDR3 protein is CASSPYRDLSGNTIYF. In nucleotides, the CDR3 is TGTGCCAGCAGCCCGTACAGGGACCTCTCTGGAAACACCATATATTTT.

V usage is TRBV6-2 or TRBV6-3 and J usage is TRBJ2-3; D might be TRBD1 (5 bases). Deletions cut 2 bases from V and 1 base from J, with 7 bases between. Looked up from germline, CDR1 is MNHEY and CDR2 is SVGEGT. This CDR3 region has 14 residues. The CDR3 protein is CASSYRGRTDTQYF. The CDR3 nucleotides read TGTGCCAGCAGTTACAGGGGTCGCACAGATACGCAGTATTTT.

This clonotype has more than one count but fewer than ten. The V gene is TRBV19, the J gene TRBJ2-1, with TRBD2 as a possible D gene (6 bases). Germline lookup yields CDR1 LNHDA and CDR2 SQIVND (reference sequence). This CDR3 spans 13 amino acids. V was cut by 8 bases and J by 0 bases, with 8 bases left in between. The CDR3 nucleotides read TGTGCCAGTTGGGACTCCTCCTACAATGAGCAGTTCTTC. Protein product: CASWDSSYNEQFF. The full variable domain, completed using reference TRBV19 and TRBJ2-1, is DGGITQSPKYLFRKEGQNVTLSCEQNLNHDAMYWYRQDPGQGLRLIYYSQIVNDFQKGDIAEGYSVSREKKESFPLTVTSAQKNPTAFYLCASWDSSYNEQFFGPGTRLTVL.

This clonotype was picked up a small number of times. The chain has TRBV7-2 and TRBJ1-4, with a weak D call TRBD1 (5 bases). Germline CDR1 is SGHTA and CDR2 is FQGNSA. The V gene lost 1 base and the J gene lost 4 bases, with 7 bases spanning the gap. This CDR3 has 14 residues. CDR3: CASSLGGLNEKLFF. Here the CDR3 DNA reads TGTGCCAGCAGCTTAGGGGGCCTTAATGAAAAACTGTTTTTT.

The chain recombines TRBV5-4 with TRBJ1-3, with D unclear. Trimming took 9 bases from V and 0 from J, leaving 10 bases between them. In germline, CDR1 is SGHNT, CDR2 YYREEE (reference sequence). The CDR3 is made up of 13 amino acids. The CDR3 DNA is TGTGCCACCTACCCGGCCTCTGGAAACACCATATATTTT. Its translation is CATYPASGNTIYF.